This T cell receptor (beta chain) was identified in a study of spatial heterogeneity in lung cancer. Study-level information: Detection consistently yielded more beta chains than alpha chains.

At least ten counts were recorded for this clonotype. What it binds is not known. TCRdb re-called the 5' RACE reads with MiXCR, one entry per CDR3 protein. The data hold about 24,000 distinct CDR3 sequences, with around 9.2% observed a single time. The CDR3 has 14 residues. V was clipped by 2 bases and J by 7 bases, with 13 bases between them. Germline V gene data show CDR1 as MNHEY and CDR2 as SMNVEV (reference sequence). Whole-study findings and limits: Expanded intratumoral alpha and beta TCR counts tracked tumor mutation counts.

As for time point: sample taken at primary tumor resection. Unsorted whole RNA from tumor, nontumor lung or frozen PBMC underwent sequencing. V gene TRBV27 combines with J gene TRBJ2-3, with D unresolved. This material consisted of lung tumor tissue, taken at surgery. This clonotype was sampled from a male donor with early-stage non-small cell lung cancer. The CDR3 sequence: CASSLGRPINTQYF. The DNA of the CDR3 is TGTGCCAGCAGTTTAGGGCGGCCGATCAATACGCAGTATTTT.